Listed below are T cell receptor beta chains from one sample, sequenced in a study of T cell repertoires in ileal Crohn's disease. Profiling relied on immunoSEQ multiplex PCR, and the TCRdb table lists in-frame clones only, not all of them. The sample lists fewer than 15,000 clones; around 78% were seen once. Input material: ileal tissue. These receptors were collected from an adult with Crohn's disease. The CDR3 runs from the conserved cysteine through the conserved F or W.

j_call v_call cdr3_aa
TRBJ1-4 TRBV7-9 CASSLGSSSGPVLEKLFF
TRBJ2-2 TRBV30 CAWSRTRTGTYTGELFF
TRBJ1-6 TRBV30 CAWSTGIRGSPLHF
TRBJ2-7 TRBV19 CASSLASGASYEQYF
TRBJ2-7 TRBV7-2 CASSFLLGSEQYF
TRBJ1-5 TRBV7-2 CASSPEGGSNQPQHF
TRBJ1-2 TRBV7-9 CASSLSGGAEGYTF
TRBJ2-5 TRBV2 CASSKDRGTETQYF
TRBJ1-2 TRBV30 CAWSTEGQGRRGYTF
TRBJ2-2 TRBV28 CASRLRDLNTGELFF
TRBJ2-5 TRBV30 CAWSAGAKETQYF
TRBJ1-2 TRBV5-4 CASSPPDRDYGYTF
TRBJ2-2 TRBV5-6 CASSSAQRTRNTGELFF
TRBJ2-5 TRBV5-1 CASSTPQAQETQYF
TRBJ1-5 TRBV19 CASSHQSGAKHF
TRBJ2-5 TRBV10-3 CAISESTGTGQETQYF
TRBJ1-2 TRBV6-1 CASSEAGPNYGYTF
TRBJ1-1 TRBV29-1 CSAGLGGNTEAFF
TRBJ1-1 TRBV6-1 CASTVYGMTREAFF
TRBJ2-7 TRBV2 CASRDRGLQYF
TRBJ2-3 TRBV11-3 CASSITGHSTDTQYF
TRBJ2-2 TRBV27 CASSLNRDTGELFF